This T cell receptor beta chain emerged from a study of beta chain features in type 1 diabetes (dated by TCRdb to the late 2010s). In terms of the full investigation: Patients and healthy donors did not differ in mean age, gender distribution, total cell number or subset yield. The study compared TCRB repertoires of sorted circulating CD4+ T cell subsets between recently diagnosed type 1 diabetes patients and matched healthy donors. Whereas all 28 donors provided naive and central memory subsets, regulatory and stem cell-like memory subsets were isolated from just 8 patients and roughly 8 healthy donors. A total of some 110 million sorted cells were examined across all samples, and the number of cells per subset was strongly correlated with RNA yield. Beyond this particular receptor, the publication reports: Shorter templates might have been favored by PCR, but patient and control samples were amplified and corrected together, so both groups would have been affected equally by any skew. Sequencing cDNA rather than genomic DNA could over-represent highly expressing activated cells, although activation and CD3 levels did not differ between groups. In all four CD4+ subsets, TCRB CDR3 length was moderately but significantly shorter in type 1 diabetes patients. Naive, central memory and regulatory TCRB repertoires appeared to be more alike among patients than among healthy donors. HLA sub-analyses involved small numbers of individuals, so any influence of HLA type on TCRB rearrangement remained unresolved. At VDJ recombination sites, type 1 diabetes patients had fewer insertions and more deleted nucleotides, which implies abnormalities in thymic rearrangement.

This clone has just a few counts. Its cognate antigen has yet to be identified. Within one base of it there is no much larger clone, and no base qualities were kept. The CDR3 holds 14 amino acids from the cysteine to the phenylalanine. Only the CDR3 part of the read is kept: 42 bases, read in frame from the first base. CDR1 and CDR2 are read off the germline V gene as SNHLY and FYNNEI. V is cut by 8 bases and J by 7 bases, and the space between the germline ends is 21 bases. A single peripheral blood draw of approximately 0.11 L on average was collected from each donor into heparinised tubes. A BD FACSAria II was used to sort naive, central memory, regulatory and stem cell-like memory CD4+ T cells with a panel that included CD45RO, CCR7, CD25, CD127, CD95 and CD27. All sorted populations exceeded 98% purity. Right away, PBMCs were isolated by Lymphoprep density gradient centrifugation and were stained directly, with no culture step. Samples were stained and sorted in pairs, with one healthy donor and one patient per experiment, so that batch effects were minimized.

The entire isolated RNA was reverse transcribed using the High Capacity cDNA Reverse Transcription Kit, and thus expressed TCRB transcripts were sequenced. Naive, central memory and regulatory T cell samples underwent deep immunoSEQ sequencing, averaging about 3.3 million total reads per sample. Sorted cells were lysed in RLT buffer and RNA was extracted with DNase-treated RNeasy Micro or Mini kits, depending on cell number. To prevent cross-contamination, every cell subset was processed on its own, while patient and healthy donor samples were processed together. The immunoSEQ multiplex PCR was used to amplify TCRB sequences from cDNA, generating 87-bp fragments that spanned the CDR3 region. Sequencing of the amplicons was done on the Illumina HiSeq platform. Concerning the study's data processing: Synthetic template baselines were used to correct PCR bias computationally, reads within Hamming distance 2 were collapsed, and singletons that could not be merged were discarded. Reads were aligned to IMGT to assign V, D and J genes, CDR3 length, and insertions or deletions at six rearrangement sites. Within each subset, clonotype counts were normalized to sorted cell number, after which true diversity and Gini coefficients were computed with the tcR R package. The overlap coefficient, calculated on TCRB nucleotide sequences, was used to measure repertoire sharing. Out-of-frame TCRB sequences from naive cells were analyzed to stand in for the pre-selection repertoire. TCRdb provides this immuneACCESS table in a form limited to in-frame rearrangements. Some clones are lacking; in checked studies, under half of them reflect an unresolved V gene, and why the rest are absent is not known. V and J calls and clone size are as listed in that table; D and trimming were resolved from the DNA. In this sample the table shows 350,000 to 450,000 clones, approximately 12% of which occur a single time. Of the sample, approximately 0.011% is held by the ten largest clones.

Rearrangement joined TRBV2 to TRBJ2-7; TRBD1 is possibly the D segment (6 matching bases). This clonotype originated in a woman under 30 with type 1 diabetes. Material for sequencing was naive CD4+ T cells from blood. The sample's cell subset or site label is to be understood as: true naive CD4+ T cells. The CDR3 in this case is CASGPRQGQGEQYF. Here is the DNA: TGTGCCAGCGGCCCCCGGCAGGGCCAGGGGGAGCAGTACTTC.